One and the same sample provided the 2 T cell receptor beta chains below, sequenced in a study of TIL therapy for anti-PD-1-resistant metastatic lung cancer. Regarding time point: pre-treatment sample, taken before nivolumab and TIL therapy. This was the immunoSEQ v3 assay. The assay was immunoSEQ multiplex PCR, and TCRdb's table has in-frame clones only and misses some. Of roughly 46,000 clones listed, 70% to 90% are singletons. Sample: blood, taken at baseline. Every receptor here comes from a person aged 25-85 years with non-small cell lung cancer.

This chain connects TRBV7-2 to TRBJ2-5; D is possibly TRBD1 or TRBD2 (5 bases each). V dropped 2 bases and J dropped 2 bases, with 12 bases sitting between them. CDR3 length: 15 amino acids. CDR1 is SGHTA, CDR2 FQGNSA, per germline. CDR3 nucleotides: TGTGCCAGCAGCTTACTCACGGGGCGGCAAGAGACCCAGTACTTC. Translated, it gives CASSLLTGRQETQYF.

The chain employs TRBV28 and TRBJ1-6; D is undetermined. CDR1 is MDHEN, CDR2 SYDVKM, per germline. The V end was cut by 2 bases, the J end by 10 bases, with 15 bases between. The CDR3 is made up of 15 amino acids. The CDR3 region has the DNA TGTGCCAGCAGTTTAACCGGACCGGTGGGGTCACCCCTCCACTTT. It yields the protein CASSLTGPVGSPLHF.